This entry is about one TCR beta chain. Its specific antigen is unknown. Looking up the germline V gene (reference sequence) yields CDR1 LNHNV and CDR2 YYDKDF. The junction shows trimming of 0 bases on V and 8 bases on J, and the gene matches do not reach 2 bases of it. Including the terminal cysteine and phenylalanine, the CDR3 comprises 15 residues. The CDR3 DNA has 45 bases and is translated from base 1. This sample is drawn from a study of cytomegalovirus exposure and HLA in healthy donors (dated by TCRdb to 2015 to 2018). Notes on the research overall: An earlier analysis of some 600 of the donors reported 276 Gb of sequence data and 95 million to 120 million unique TCR beta sequences obtained from 150 million to 200 million T cells. Roughly 300 gigabases of sequencing data and around 85 million unique TCR sequences made up an early release that covered 500 to 650 HLA-typed donors. The genetic ancestry cluster associated with self-reported Caucasian donors included around four fifths of the 398 genotyped donors. The study aimed to test whether signatures of past pathogen exposure could be identified by cataloging public T cell receptors. The study used immunosequencing to profile the T cell repertoires of approximately 690 subjects and linked those repertoires to cytomegalovirus serostatus. In addition to the first cohort of approximately 650 subjects, a separate validation cohort of 120 different subjects was used. The study combined high-throughput TCR immunosequencing, statistical association of individual TCRs with disease status, and machine learning to predict cytomegalovirus infection status. A later analysis re-examined previously published TCR beta repertoires from roughly 650 donors and added high-resolution HLA genotyping to investigate patterns of TCR occurrence. Rather than drawing on any new phenotypic data, the later analysis identified candidate immune exposures from TCR beta sequences and the way those sequences occurred across donors. To decide whether each TCR beta V gene segment behaved as functional or pseudogenic, an earlier analysis of some 580 of the donors relied on high-throughput TCR beta sequencing. Donor age, sex, ethnicity and CMV serostatus were compiled together with the repertoire data. A later genetic analysis used genome-wide SNP genotypes for about three fifths of the roughly 700 donors, treating that subset as a discovery cohort. Every repertoire in the discovery cohort had been generated on one and the same sequencing platform. Both class I and class II loci were covered by HLA typing, at four-digit resolution. Typing coverage differed by locus: A, B, C, DRB1 and DQB1 were typed in roughly 620-640 donors, DQA1 in 500 to 550, DPA1 in 606, and DPB1 in roughly 450. Because of strong linkage in the cohort, roughly five DR-DQ haplotypes were treated as single units for association and clustering. Across about 380 genotyped donors of the cohort, an average of approximately 240,000 unique TCR beta nucleotide sequences per donor were sequenced, and 15% to 20% of those sequences were non-productive. General conclusions and limits of the study: For the cohort, immune exposure information was limited to CMV serostatus. HLA typing was unavailable for some donors at each locus, so association tests used only the typed subset. A later analysis found that HLA-associated TCR beta chains were more clonally expanded and had lower generation probabilities than equally common non-associated chains. A later genetic analysis associated a missense DCLRE1C variant with V-gene and J-gene trimming of TCR beta chains, and an independent cohort replicated the association. A cluster of highly shared sequence variants was judged likely to be a technical artifact of the sequencing pipeline. Three of the identified cytomegalovirus-associated TCR beta chains were confirmed in vitro to be specific for cytomegalovirus antigens. In a later genetic analysis, fewer N-insertions in productive TCRs were reported among donors in an Asian-associated ancestry cluster than the approximately 670-donor mean. In a later analysis, 15,000 to 20,000 TCR beta sequences were associated with specific HLA alleles at a false discovery rate of 0.05. In a later analysis, TCR association rates were found to vary across HLA loci, with the most associated TCRs seen for DRB1 alleles and the fewest for HLA-C alleles. The classifier was reported to diagnose cytomegalovirus status with high specificity and sensitivity in both the original cohort and the validation cohort. A later analysis found that most CMV-associated TCR beta chains appeared HLA-restricted, with HLA associations seemingly driven largely by CMV exposure. Because counts were too low, more than 15 rarely observed V segments, including chromosome 9 orphons, were left out of the earlier analysis of a few hundred of the donors. When HLA alleles, especially DR and DQ, strongly co-occurred, TCR associations were difficult to assign to individual alleles. Only TCR beta chains were sequenced in this cohort, and the absence of alpha or paired-chain data limited detectable features. Some IMGT-functional V segments, including TRBV6-2 and TRBV6-3, could not be distinguished by the 87-base-pair reads and were therefore excluded. Across donors, most TCR sequences were observed very rarely, whereas some public TCRs were present in many individuals. An earlier analysis of around 540 of the donors showed that most TCR beta V segments appeared in productive rearrangements either about 90% or about 30% of the time, which broadly matched IMGT annotations. The authors suggested that the approach could potentially be extended to other disease states and immunological phenotypes. Correlated functional status among segregating V segments might reflect linkage disequilibrium, but an unknown experimental factor could not be ruled out. A further reported finding was that TCR beta sequences accurately predicted the HLA-A and HLA-B alleles for most subjects in the first cohort. The study gave a list of around 170 TCR beta chains associated with cytomegalovirus. The presence/absence analyses assumed that sequencing depth was roughly uniform across donors, and that assumption may not be true. According to a later analysis, parvovirus B19, influenza, CMV and Epstein-Barr virus appeared linked to several top co-occurrence clusters.

The cohort comprised 550 to 700 healthy bone marrow donors. All cohort members were sampled while nominally healthy, although unrecorded immune exposures were likely present. The donor was CMV seropositive and belonged to the group of 250 to 350 seropositive cohort members. Every donor gave a peripheral blood sample, and the peripheral blood mononuclear cells from that sample were used for TCR beta sequencing. The Qiagen DNeasy Blood Extraction Kit was used to extract genomic DNA from the blood cell samples. The library relied on the immunoSEQ multiplex PCR assay. For the multiplex PCR, a mixture combining 60 forward primers for TCR Vbeta segments and 13 reverse primers for TCR Jbeta segments was used. Amplification of the CDR3 region of rearranged TCR beta genes was performed with a multiplex PCR assay on genomic DNA. Amplified TCR beta libraries were sequenced as 87-base-pair reads on the Illumina HiSeq System. On the study's bioinformatics: In a later analysis, tens of millions of unique TCR beta chains were counted across the roughly 700 repertoires, and around 10 million of these chains were shared by at least two donors. Raw reads were error-corrected and collapsed into unique sequences with a nearest-neighbor algorithm that merged closely related sequences to remove PCR and sequencing errors. Alignment of CDR3 sequences to IMGT reference sequences was used to assign V, D and J gene segments. For a sequence to be retained, at least a six-nucleotide match to both a V gene segment and a J gene segment was required. A rearrangement counted as productive if the CDR3 had no stop codons and remained in frame with V and J, and every other rearrangement counted as non-productive. CDR3 was defined according to IMGT convention as the region running from the second conserved V-encoded cysteine to the conserved J-encoded phenylalanine. In an earlier analysis of around 600 of the donors, sequences lacking an unambiguous match to a single V gene segment were excluded. An earlier analysis of a few hundred of the donors classified V segments as functional when productive rearrangements were above 56.7% and as segregating when the standard deviation between donors was above 5%. A statistical classification framework was built to diagnose cytomegalovirus status from the catalog of TCR beta chain sequences. A later analysis assigned V and J genes by comparing TCR nucleotide sequences with IMGT/GENE-DB human TR gene sequences. Using the TCRdist pipeline, a later analysis assigned CDR3 sequences along with most-parsimonious VDJ recombination scenarios. A later analysis defined each TCR beta chain by its CDR3 amino acid sequence plus V-gene family, and excluded reads lacking a unique V-gene family. As a way to deal with suspected cross-contamination and a sequencing artifact, a later analysis dropped 500 to 700 nucleotide sequences that were highly shared and had low generation probability. A later analysis calculated a clonal expansion index for each public chain from normalized within-repertoire ranks of inferred template counts. In a later analysis, generation probabilities were computed using a VDJ recombination model fitted to out-of-frame rearrangements, and the results were checked against IGoR. A later analysis scored TCR-TCR, TCR-HLA and TCR-CMV co-occurrence with hypergeometric tests, applying a repertoire-size bias correction to TCR pairs. A later analysis estimated false discovery rates by permuting HLA or CMV assignments 20 times. A later analysis grouped co-occurring TCRs with DBSCAN, adding TCRdist sequence similarity when clustering within HLA-allele-positive subsets. Repertoires with fewer than 30,000 or more than 120,000 public chains, plus five repertoires with anomalous nucleotide sharing, were excluded from co-occurrence clustering. In its TCRdb copy, this immuneACCESS table keeps in-frame sequences only and misses some clones. Where compared with another copy, unresolved V genes explain less than half of these, and the others have no known cause. For V, J and clone size, that table is used; D and trimming come from the DNA. The sample table gives 100,000 to 150,000 clones. Clones ranked in the top ten supply 1.6% of the sample.

The V and J segments used are TRBV15 and TRBJ2-1, and 12 bases in between align with TRBD2. The sequence was collected from a woman in her thirties or forties in good health and CMV-seropositive. Sequenced: PBMCs. CDR3 region: CATSRETSGSDEQFF. The DNA sequence is TGTGCCACCAGCAGAGAGACTAGCGGGAGCGATGAGCAGTTCTTC.